Listed below are T cell receptor beta chains from one sample, sequenced in a study of shared clonotypes between healthy human individuals. Some clones are missing from TCRdb's copy, which holds only in-frame ones; the method was immunoSEQ multiplex PCR. Of approximately 1.9 million clones detected, about 94% appear once; the ten largest clones hold 1.5% to 2%. The source material was naive CD8+ T cells from PBMCs. These receptors all stem from a man younger than 35 in good health. Some clones in this sample may be carry-over from other donors' samples. Each CDR3 is given without its conserved first and last residue.

TRBV7-9 ASSSKPGELF
TRBV13 ASSLHAGVVTGELF
TRBV29-1 SVVGSDEKLF
TRBV13 ASSLGDRGTYEQY
TRBV9 ASSVNPGLTQETQY
TRBV19 ASSPVGHHYEQY
TRBV27 ASSLFIGGAGGELF
TRBV19 ASTRGSFIATNEKLF
TRBV11-3 ASSVSGRYYNEQF
TRBV27 ASSSQGQGEGTAGGRPTAFEQF
TRBV29-1 SVGEGTNTEAF
TRBV7-9 ASSLGGEQF
TRBV4-1 ASSQVSREGVDQPQH
TRBV7-9 ASSLSSEGYNEQF
TRBV4-1 ASSQGPTVAGMAGELF
TRBV7-9 ASSLAQGEAF
TRBV9 ASSAGQRTDTQY
TRBV2 ASSGLTSGRALDTQY
TRBV7-2 ASSSNPDGYT
TRBV7-9 ASSQRGGSTNYGYT
TRBV7-9 ASSGEGGNQPQH
TRBV30 AWAPGPLSPLH
TRBV7-9 ASSAELAGVGGELF
TRBV19 ASFTGEAGYT
TRBV9 ASSATRDTEAF
TRBV27 ASTLRQGAPATQY
TRBV5-1 ASSLDRGSYEQY
TRBV7-9 ASSEPRHPQY
TRBV10-3 APKGVNTEAF
TRBV29-1 SVVTGTGLLPGELF
TRBV29-1 SVPGQGRETQY
TRBV7-9 ASSRQPNMNTEAF
TRBV7-9 ASSLAAGVEKLF
TRBV30 AWSSGTMISYEQY
TRBV9 ASSVATRENEQF
TRBV6-5 ASSYSMREGRLEQY
TRBV27 ASSLTSGHYEQY
TRBV10-1 ASSGSGRATEQF
TRBV9 ASSEGTGSYEQY
TRBV30 AWQTGVWKGEQF
TRBV5-5 ASSLVGDLATQPQH
TRBV7-8 ASSLLSEGAF
TRBV4-1 ASSQDWADRTGLRDTEAF
TRBV15 ATKAGREFFYEQY
TRBV2 ASAQGGGGGNQPQH
TRBV7-9 ASSLSTGNTEAF
TRBV9 ASSVGRLGPENTGELF
TRBV5-8 ASSPDPGNELWKFNEKLF
TRBV28 ASRPGRGFYSNQPQH
TRBV29-1 SVGRGISYEQY
TRBV15 ATSRAYTDGMNTQY
TRBV27 ASSLREVWGTDTQY
TRBV10-3 ATQGVLAYEQY
TRBV5-8 ASSRDRGGQPQH